This TCR beta chain comes out of a study of vaccination effects on CD4 cells after COVID-19. About the study: Each participant was administered two doses of either the BNT162b2 or the mRNA-1273 vaccine. Notes on the study in general: There was marked clonal contraction among infection- and vaccine-induced clones late after vaccination.

This CDR3 region has 15 residues. Between the trimmed V and J ends, which lost 1 base and 3 bases, there was a span of 11 bases. Germline CDR1 is LGHDT and CDR2 is YNNKEL (reference sequence). Before sequencing took place, the ViraFEST assay used viral peptide pools to expand antigen-specific CD4+ T cells. Having been cultured for about 10 days, the cells underwent CD4+ T cell isolation. PCR-confirmed SARS-CoV-2 infection occurred in the person between March and December 2020. PBMC were cultured at a few million per well with around 9.2 IU/ml IL-2 and around 9 ug/ml peptides. Half-medium exchanges with IL-2 medium took place on days 3 and 7. Clones were sequenced by immunoSEQ multiplex PCR, and TCRdb holds only the in-frame ones, with some missing. The sample yields 70,000 or so clones, 73% seen once. Turning to this clone: What it recognizes is unknown.

The sequence was obtained from a human donor who had a prior SARS-CoV-2 infection. The material sequenced was CD4+ T cells from PBMCs cultured with HIV peptides, taken before COVID-19 vaccination. Subset: HIV-1 Nef peptide pool negative control/reference culture. This chain joins TRBV3-1 (or the pseudogene TRBV3-2) and TRBJ2-3, with D hard to call. The CDR3 DNA reads TGTGCCAGCAGCCAAGTTTCTAGGCAAACAGATACGCAGTATTTT. Amino acids: CASSQVSRQTDTQYF.